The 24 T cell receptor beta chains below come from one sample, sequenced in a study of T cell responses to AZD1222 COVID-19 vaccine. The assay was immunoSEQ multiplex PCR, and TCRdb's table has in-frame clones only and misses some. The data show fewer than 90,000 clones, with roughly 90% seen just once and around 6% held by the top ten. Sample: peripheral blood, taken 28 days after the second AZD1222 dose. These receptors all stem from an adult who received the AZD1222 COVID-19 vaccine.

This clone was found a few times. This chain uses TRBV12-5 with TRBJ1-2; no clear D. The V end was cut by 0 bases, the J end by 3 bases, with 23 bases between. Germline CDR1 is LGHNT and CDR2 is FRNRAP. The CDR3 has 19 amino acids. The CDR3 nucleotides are TGTGCTAGTGGTTTGGTATTGAGTCCGACGGGAGGAGCCGACTATGGCTACACCTTC. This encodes CASGLVLSPTGGADYGYTF.

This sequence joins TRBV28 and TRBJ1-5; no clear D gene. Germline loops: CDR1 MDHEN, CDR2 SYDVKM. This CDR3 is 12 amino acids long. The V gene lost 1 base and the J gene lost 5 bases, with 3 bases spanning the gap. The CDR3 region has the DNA TGTGCCAGCAGTTTATCGCATCAGCCCCAGCATTTT. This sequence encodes CASSLSHQPQHF.

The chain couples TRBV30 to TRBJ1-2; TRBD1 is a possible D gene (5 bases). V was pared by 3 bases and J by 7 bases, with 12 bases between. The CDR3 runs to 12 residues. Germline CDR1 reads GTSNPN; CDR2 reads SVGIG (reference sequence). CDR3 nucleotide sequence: TGTGCCTGGAGCCGTACGGGGGGTGGCTACACCTTC. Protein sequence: CAWSRTGGGYTF.

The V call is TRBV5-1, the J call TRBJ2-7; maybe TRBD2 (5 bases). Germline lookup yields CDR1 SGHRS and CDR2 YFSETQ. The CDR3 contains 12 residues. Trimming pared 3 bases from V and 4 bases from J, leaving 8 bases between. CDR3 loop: CASSSDLYEQYF. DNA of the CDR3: TGCGCCAGCAGCTCGGACTTATACGAGCAGTACTTC. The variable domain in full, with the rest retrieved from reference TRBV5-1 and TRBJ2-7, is KAGVTQTPRYLIKTRGQQVTLSCSPISGHRSVSWYQQTPGQGLQFLFEYFSETQRNKGNFPGRFSGRQFSNSRSEMNVSTLELGDSALYLCASSSDLYEQYFGPGTRLTVT.

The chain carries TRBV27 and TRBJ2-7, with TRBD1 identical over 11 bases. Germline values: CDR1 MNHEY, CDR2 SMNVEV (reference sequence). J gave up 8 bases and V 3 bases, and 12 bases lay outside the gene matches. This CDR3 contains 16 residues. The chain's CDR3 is CASSLRPGQGEVKQYF. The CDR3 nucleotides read TGTGCCAGCAGTTTGAGACCGGGACAGGGGGAAGTTAAGCAGTACTTC.

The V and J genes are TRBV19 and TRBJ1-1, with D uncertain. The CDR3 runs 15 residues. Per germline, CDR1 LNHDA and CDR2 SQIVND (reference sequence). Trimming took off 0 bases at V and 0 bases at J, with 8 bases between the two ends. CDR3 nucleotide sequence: TGTGCCAGTAGTATAGAGGGCAAGGTGAACACTGAAGCTTTCTTT. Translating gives CASSIEGKVNTEAFF.

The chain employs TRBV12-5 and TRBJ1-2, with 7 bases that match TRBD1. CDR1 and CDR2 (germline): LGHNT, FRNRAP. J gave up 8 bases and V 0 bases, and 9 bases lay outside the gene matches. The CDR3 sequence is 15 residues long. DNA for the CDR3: TGTGCTAGTGGTTTGGTACAACCCAGGGGGTTCGGCTACACCTTC. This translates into CASGLVQPRGFGYTF.

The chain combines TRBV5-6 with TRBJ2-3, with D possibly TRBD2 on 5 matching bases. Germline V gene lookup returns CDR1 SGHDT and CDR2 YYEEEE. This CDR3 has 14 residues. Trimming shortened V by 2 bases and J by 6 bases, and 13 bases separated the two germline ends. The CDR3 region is CASSFEGATDTQYF. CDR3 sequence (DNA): TGTGCCAGCAGCTTCGAGGGAGCCACGGATACGCAGTATTTT. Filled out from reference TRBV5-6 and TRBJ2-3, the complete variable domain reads DAGVTQSPTHLIKTRGQQVTLRCSPKSGHDTVSWYQQALGQGPQFIFQYYEEEERQRGNFPDRFSGHQFPNYSSELNVNALLLGDSALYLCASSFEGATDTQYFGPGTRLTVL.

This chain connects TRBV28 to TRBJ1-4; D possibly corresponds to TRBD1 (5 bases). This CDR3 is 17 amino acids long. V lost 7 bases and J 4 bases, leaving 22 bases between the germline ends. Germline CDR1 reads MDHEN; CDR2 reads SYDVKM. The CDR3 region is CASITGGILIGNEKLFF. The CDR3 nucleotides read TGTGCCAGCATTACAGGCGGGATTCTGATCGGTAATGAAAAACTGTTTTTT.

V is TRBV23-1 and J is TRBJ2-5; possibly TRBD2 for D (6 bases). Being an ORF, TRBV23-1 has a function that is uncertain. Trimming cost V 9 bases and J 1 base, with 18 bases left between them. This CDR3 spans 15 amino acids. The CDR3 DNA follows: TGCGCCAGTCCTCACCGCGGGGAAACCCAAGAGACCCAGTACTTC. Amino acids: CASPHRGETQETQYF.

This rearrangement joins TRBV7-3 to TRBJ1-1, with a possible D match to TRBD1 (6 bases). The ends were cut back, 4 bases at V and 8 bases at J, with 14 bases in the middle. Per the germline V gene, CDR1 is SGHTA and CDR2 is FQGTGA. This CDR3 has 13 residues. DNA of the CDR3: TGTGCCAGCAGCTCCAAGGGGGTCAGAGAAGCTTTCTTT. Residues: CASSSKGVREAFF.

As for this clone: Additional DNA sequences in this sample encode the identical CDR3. The CDR3 nucleotides are TGTGCCTGGAGCGGGGACACATATAGCAATCAGCCCCAGCATTTT. It yields the protein CAWSGDTYSNQPQHF. The rearrangement uses TRBV30 and TRBJ1-5; a possible D gene is TRBD1 (6 bases). The germline V and J ends were trimmed by 3 bases and 0 bases, with 12 bases remaining between them. CDR3 length equals 15 residues. CDR1 is GTSNPN and CDR2 is SVGIG in the germline V gene (reference sequence).

CDR3 sequence: CAWRYGQNTYEQYF. In DNA, the CDR3 is TGTGCCTGGAGGTATGGGCAGAACACCTACGAGCAGTACTTC. The chain recombines TRBV30 with TRBJ2-7; no reliable D call. Trimming left V 3 bases short and J 2 bases short, with 14 bases between. The CDR3 loop spans 14 amino acids. CDR1 GTSNPN and CDR2 SVGIG come from the germline V gene (reference sequence).

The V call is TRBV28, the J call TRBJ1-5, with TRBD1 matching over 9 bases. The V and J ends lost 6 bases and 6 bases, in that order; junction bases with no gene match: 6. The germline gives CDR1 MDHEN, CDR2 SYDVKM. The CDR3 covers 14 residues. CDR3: CASRTGGTGQPQHF. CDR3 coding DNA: TGTGCCAGCAGGACAGGGGGAACTGGTCAGCCCCAGCATTTT.

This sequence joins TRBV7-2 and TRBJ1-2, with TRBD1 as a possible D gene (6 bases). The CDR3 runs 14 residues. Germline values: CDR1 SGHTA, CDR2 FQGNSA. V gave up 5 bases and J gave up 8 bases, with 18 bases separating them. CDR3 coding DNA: TGTGCCAGCAGCGACAGGCCCTTTTTTGTCGGCTACACCTTC. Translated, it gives CASSDRPFFVGYTF.

The CDR3: CASSRRVGGTQNTQYF. CDR3 sequence (DNA): TGTGCCAGCAGTCGTCGTGTCGGGGGGACTCAAAATACGCAGTATTTT. The chain is built from TRBV25-1 and TRBJ2-3; 7 nucleotides agree with TRBD2. The CDR3 is 16 residues long. Germline V gene data show CDR1 as MGHDK and CDR2 as SYGVNS. J was trimmed by 7 bases and V by 5 bases; bases with no gene match: 15.

CDR3: CASSSRIALGYTF. As DNA, the CDR3 is TGTGCCAGCAGCTCCCGGATCGCTCTCGGCTACACCTTC. The chain is built from TRBV5-8 and TRBJ1-2; no clear D gene. The CDR3 sequence is 13 residues long. Between the trimmed V and J ends, which lost 3 bases and 8 bases, there was a span of 14 bases. The germline V gene has CDR1 SGHTS and CDR2 YDEGEE.

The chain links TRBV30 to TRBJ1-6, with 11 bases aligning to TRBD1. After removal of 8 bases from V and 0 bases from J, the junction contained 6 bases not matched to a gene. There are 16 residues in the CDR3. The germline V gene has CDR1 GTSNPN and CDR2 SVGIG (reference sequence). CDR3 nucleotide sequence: TGTGCCGGACAGGGGGCCCACCGCTCCTATAATTCACCCCTCCACTTT. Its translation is CAGQGAHRSYNSPLHF.

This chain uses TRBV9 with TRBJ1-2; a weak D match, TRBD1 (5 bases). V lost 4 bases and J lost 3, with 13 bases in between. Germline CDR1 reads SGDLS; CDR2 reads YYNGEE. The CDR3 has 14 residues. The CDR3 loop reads CASSPRDGYYGYTF. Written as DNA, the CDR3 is TGTGCCAGCAGCCCTCGGGACGGATACTATGGCTACACCTTC.

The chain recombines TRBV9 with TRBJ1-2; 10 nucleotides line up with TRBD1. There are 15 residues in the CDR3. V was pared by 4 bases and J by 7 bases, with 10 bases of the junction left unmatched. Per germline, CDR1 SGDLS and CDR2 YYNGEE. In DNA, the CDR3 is TGTGCCAGCAGCTTACTGGGACAGGGGAATTTTGGCTACACCTTC. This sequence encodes CASSLLGQGNFGYTF.

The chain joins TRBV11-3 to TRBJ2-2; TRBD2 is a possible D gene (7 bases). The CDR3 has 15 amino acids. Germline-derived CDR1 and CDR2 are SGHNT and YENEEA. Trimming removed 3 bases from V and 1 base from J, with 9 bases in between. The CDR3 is CASSFRGGNTGELFF. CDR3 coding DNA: TGTGCCAGCAGCTTTAGGGGGGGGAACACCGGGGAGCTGTTTTTT. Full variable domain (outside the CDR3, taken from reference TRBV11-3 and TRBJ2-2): EAGVVQSPRYKIIEKKQPVAFWCNPISGHNTLYWYLQNLGQGPELLIRYENEEAVDDSQLPKDRFSAERLKGVDSTLKIQPAELGDSAVYLCASSFRGGNTGELFFGEGSRLTVL.

This chain's CDR3 is CASDNGTPNTEAFF. The CDR3 DNA is TGTGCCAGTGACAACGGGACACCCAACACTGAAGCTTTCTTT. V gene TRBV19 combines with J gene TRBJ1-1; possibly TRBD1 for D (6 bases). V lost 8 bases to trimming and J lost 2 bases, with 15 bases between them. CDR3 length: 14 residues. Germline V gene data show CDR1 as LNHDA and CDR2 as SQIVND (reference sequence).

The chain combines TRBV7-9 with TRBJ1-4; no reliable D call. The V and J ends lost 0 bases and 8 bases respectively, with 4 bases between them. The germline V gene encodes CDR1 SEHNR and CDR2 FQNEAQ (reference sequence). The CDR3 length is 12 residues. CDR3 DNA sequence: TGTGCCAGCAGCTTAGCACAGGAAAAACTGTTTTTT. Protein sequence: CASSLAQEKLFF.

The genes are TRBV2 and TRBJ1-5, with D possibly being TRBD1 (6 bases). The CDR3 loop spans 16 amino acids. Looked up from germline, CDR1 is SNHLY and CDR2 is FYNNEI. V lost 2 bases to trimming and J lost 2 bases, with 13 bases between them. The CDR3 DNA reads TGTGCCAGCAGTGAAATCCCCAGGGGCGGCAATCAGCCCCAGCATTTT. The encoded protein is CASSEIPRGGNQPQHF. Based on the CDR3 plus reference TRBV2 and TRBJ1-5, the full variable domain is EPEVTQTPSHQVTQMGQEVILRCVPISNHLYFYWYRQILGQKVEFLVSFYNNEISEKSEIFDDQFSVERPDGSNFTLKIRSTKLEDSAMYFCASSEIPRGGNQPQHFGDGTRLSIL.